This TCR beta chain derives from a study of OX40 agonist ivuxolimab in advanced cancers. Background on the study: Two patients with cutaneous melanoma and one with hepatocellular carcinoma, three in total, showed partial responses.

The data were produced by immunoSEQ multiplex PCR, yet TCRdb's version contains in-frame clones alone and is incomplete. The sample lists roughly 77,000 clones; 81% were seen once. In germline, CDR1 is SSHAT, CDR2 FNYEAQ (reference sequence). This CDR3 spans 15 amino acids. With 1 base clipped from V and 5 bases from J, the junction kept 4 bases outside the gene matches. Enrollment shut out patients with autoimmune disease history or systemic immunosuppression. The sequenced sample was CD4+ or CD8+ T cells sorted from blood, obtained in a trial of the OX40 agonist ivuxolimab. V and J are TRBV7-7 and TRBJ2-5; the match to TRBD1 covers 10 bases. This TCR came from an adult with an advanced solid tumor such as melanoma, head and neck, liver or kidney cancer. The CDR3 nucleotides are TGTGCCAGCAGCTTAGGAGGGACAGGGGAGGAGACCCAGTACTTC. Its protein product is CASSLGGTGEETQYF.